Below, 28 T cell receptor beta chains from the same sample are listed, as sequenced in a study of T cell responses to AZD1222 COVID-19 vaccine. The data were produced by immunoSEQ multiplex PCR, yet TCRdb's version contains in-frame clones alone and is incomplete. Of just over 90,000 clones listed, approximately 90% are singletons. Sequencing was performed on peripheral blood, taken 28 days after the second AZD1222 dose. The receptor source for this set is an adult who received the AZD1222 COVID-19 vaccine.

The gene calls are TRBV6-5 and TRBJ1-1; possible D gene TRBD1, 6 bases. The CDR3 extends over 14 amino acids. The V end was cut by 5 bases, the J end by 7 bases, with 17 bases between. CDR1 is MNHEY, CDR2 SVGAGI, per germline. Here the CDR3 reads CASSIGGDRGEAFF. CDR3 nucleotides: TGTGCCAGCAGTATAGGGGGAGATAGAGGTGAAGCTTTCTTT.

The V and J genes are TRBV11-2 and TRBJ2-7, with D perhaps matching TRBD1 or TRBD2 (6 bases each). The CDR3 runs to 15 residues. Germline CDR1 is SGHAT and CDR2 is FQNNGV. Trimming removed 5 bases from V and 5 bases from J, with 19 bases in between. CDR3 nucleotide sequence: TGTGCCAGCAGCAAAAGGGGGGTGCGGGAAAACGAGCAGTACTTC. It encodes CASSKRGVRENEQYF.

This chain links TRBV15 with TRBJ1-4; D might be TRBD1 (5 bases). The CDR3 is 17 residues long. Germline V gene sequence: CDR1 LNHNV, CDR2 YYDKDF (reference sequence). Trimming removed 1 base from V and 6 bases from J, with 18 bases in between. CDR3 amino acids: CATSRALAGLGDEKLFF. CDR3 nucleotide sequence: TGTGCCACCAGCAGAGCTCTGGCAGGGTTGGGAGATGAAAAACTGTTTTTT.

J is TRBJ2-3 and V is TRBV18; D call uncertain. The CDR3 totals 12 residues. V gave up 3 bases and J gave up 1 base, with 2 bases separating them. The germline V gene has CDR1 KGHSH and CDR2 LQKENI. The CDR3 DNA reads TGTGCCAGCTCACCCCGCACAGATACGCAGTATTTT. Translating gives CASSPRTDTQYF.

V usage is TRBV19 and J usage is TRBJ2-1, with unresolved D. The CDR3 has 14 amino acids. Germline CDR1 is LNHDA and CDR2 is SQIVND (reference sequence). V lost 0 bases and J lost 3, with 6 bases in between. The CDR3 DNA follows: TGTGCCAGTAGTATAGACTCCTACTACAATGAGCAGTTCTTC. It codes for CASSIDSYYNEQFF.

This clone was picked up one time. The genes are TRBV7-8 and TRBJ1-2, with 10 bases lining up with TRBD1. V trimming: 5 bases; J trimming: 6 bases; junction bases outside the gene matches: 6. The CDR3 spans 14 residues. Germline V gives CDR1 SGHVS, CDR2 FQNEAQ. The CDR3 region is CASSQGQGGDGYTF. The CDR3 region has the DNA TGTGCCAGCAGCCAAGGACAGGGGGGCGATGGCTACACCTTC.

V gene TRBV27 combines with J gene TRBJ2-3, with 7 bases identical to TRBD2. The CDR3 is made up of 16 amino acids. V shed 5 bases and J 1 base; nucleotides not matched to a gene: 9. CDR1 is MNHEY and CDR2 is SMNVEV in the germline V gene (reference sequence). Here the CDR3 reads CASSTLGGGGTDTQYF. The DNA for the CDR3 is TGTGCCAGCAGTACGTTAGGCGGGGGAGGCACAGATACGCAGTATTTT.

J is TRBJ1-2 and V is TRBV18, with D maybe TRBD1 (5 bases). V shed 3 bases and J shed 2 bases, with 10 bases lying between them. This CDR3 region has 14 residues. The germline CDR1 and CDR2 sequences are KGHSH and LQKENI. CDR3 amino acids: CASSPSQGNYGYTF. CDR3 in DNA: TGTGCCAGCTCACCCAGCCAGGGAAACTATGGCTACACCTTC. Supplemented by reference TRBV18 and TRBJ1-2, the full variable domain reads NAGVMQNPRHLVRRRGQEARLRCSPMKGHSHVYWYRQLPEEGLKFMVYLQKENIIDESGMPKERFSAEFPKEGPSILRIQQVVRGDSAAYFCASSPSQGNYGYTFGSGTRLTVV.

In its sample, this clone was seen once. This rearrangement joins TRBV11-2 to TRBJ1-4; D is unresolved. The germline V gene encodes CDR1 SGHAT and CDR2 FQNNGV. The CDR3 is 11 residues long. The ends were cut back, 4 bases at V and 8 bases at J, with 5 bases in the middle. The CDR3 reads CASSSLEKLFF. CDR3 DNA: TGTGCCAGCAGCTCCCTGGAAAAACTGTTTTTT. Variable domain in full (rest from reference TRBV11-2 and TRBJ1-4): EAGVAQSPRYKIIEKRQSVAFWCNPISGHATLYWYQQILGQGPKLLIQFQNNGVVDDSQLPKDRFSAERLKGVDSTLKIQPAKLEDSAVYLCASSSLEKLFFGSGTQLSVL.

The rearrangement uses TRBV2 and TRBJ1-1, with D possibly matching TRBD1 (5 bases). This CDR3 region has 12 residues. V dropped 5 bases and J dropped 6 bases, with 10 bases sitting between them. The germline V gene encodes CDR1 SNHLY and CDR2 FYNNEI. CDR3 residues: CASSSQVSEAFF. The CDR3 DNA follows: TGTGCCAGCAGTTCACAGGTTTCTGAAGCTTTCTTT. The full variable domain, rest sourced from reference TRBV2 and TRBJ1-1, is EPEVTQTPSHQVTQMGQEVILRCVPISNHLYFYWYRQILGQKVEFLVSFYNNEISEKSEIFDDQFSVERPDGSNFTLKIRSTKLEDSAMYFCASSSQVSEAFFGQGTRLTVV.

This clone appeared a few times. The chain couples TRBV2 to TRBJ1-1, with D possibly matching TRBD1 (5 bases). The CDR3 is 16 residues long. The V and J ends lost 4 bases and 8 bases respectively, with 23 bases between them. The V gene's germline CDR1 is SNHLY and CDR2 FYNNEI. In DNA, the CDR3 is TGTGCCAGCAGTGGTTCGACCGGGACGTCGCATCTGGAAGCTTTCTTT. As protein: CASSGSTGTSHLEAFF.

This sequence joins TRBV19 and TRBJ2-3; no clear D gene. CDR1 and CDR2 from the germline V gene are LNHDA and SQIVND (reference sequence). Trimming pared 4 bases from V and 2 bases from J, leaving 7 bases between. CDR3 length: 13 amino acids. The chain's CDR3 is CASSNLDTDTQYF. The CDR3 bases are TGTGCCAGTAGTAACCTAGACACAGATACGCAGTATTTT.

In DNA form, the CDR3 reads TGTGCCAGCAGTTACGAGAGAAGCTATGGCTACACCTTC. Encoded protein: CASSYERSYGYTF. The V gene is TRBV6-6, the J gene TRBJ1-2, with no clear D. The germline V gene encodes CDR1 MNHNY and CDR2 SVGAGI (reference sequence). V lost 2 bases and J 4 bases, leaving 8 bases between the germline ends. There are 13 residues in the CDR3.

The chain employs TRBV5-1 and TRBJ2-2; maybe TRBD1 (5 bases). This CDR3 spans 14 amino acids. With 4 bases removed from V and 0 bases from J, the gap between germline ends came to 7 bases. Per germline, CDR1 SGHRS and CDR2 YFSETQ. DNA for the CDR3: TGCGCCAGCAGCCCGACAGCGAACACCGGGGAGCTGTTTTTT. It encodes CASSPTANTGELFF.

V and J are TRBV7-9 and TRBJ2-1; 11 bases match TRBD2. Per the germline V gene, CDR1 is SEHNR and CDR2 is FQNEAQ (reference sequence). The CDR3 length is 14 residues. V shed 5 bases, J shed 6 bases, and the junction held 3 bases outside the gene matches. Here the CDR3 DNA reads TGTGCCAGCAGCGGTAGCGGGAGGGCCAATGAGCAGTTCTTC. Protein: CASSGSGRANEQFF.

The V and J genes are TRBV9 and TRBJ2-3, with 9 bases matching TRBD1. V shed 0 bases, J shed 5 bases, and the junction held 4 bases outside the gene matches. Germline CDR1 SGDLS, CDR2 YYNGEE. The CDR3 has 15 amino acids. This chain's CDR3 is CASSVEGQGVDTQYF. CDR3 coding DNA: TGTGCCAGCAGCGTAGAGGGACAGGGTGTAGATACGCAGTATTTT.

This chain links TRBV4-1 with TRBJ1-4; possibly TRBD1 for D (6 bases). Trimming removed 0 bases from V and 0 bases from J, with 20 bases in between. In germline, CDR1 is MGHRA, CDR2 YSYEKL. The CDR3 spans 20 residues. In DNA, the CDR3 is TGCGCCAGCAGCCAAGATTTTAGCCAGGGGACAACCGCAACTAATGAAAAACTGTTTTTT. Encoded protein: CASSQDFSQGTTATNEKLFF.

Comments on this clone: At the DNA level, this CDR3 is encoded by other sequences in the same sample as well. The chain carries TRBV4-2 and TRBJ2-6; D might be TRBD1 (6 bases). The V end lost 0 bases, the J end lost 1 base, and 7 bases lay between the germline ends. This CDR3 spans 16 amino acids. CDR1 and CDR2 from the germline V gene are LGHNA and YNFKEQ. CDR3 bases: TGTGCCAGCAGCCAAGATGGGACATCTGGGGCCAACGTCCTGACTTTC. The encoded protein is CASSQDGTSGANVLTF.

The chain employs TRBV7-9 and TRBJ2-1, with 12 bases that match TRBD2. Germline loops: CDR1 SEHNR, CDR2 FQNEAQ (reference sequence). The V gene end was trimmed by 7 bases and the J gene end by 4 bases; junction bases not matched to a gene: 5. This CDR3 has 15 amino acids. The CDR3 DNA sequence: TGTGCCAGCATCAGGGGGACTAGCGGGTACAATGAGCAGTTCTTC. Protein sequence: CASIRGTSGYNEQFF.

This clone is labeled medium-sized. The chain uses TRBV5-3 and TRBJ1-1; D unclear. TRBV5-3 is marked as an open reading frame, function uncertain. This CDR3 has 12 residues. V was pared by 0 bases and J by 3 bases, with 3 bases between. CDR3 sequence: CARSLGDTEAFF. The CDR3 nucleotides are TGTGCCAGAAGCTTGGGGGACACTGAAGCTTTCTTT.

CDR3 sequence (DNA): TGTGCCAGCAGCTTATTCAGCGGGAGGAACACCGGGGAGCTGTTTTTT. Its protein is CASSLFSGRNTGELFF. The V call is TRBV7-9, the J call TRBJ2-2; 8 bases fit TRBD2. The V segment lost 2 bases and the J segment 1 base; nucleotides outside the gene matches: 3. Germline V gene lookup returns CDR1 SEHNR and CDR2 FQNEAQ (reference sequence). The CDR3 length is 16 residues.

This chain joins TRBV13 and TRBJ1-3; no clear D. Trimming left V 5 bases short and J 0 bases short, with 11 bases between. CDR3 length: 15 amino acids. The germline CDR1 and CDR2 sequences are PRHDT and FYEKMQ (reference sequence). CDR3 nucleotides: TGTGCCAGCAGCGAGACTGGTAGCTCTGGAAACACCATATATTTT. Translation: CASSETGSSGNTIYF.

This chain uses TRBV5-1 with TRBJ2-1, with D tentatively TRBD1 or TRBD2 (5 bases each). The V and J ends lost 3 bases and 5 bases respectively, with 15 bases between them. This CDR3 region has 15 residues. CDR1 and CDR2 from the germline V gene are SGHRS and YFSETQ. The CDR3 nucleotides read TGCGCCAGCAGCTCTTACGGGACGAGGAACAATGAGCAGTTCTTC. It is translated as CASSSYGTRNNEQFF.

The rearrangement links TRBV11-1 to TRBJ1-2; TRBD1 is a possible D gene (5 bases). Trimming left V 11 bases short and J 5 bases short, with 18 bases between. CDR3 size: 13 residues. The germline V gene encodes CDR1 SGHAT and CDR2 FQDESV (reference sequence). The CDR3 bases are TGTGCCTCCACCCCGGGGCAGGGTTATGGCTACACCTTC. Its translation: CASTPGQGYGYTF. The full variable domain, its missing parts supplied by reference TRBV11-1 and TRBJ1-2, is EAEVAQSPRYKITEKSQAVAFWCDPISGHATLYWYRQILGQGPELLVQFQDESVVDDSQLPKDRFSAERLKGVDSTLKIQPAELGDSAMYLCASTPGQGYGYTFGSGTRLTVV.

CDR3 residues: CASSLYNQPQHF. In DNA, the CDR3 is TGTGCCAGCAGCTTATATAATCAGCCCCAGCATTTT. V gene TRBV5-5 combines with J gene TRBJ1-5; D gene ambiguous. CDR3 length: 12 residues. V dropped 2 bases and J dropped 4 bases, with 4 bases sitting between them. Germline V CDR1 and CDR2: SGHKS, YYEKEE (reference sequence).

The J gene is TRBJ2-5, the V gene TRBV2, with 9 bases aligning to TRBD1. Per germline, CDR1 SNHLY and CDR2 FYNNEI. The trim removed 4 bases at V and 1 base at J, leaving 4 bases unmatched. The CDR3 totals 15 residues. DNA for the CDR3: TGTGCCAGCAGTGTACAGGGGGCAGGCCAAGAGACCCAGTACTTC. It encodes CASSVQGAGQETQYF.

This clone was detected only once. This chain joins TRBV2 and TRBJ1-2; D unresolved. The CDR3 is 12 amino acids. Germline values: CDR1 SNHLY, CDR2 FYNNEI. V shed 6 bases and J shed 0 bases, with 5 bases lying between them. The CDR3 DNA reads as TGTGCCAGCAGGATTTCTAACTATGGCTACACCTTC. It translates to CASRISNYGYTF.

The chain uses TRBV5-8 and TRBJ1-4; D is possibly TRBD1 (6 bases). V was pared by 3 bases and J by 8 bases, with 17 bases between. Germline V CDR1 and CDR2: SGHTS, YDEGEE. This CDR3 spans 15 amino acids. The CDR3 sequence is CASSYPTGREEKLFF. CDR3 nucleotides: TGTGCCAGCAGCTACCCAACAGGGAGGGAGGAAAAACTGTTTTTT.